The T cell receptor (beta chain) under discussion was sequenced for a study of shared clonotypes between healthy human individuals. Study results and limitations: Genetic and exposure-history diversity was limited by the few donors. Sampling involved blood alone; tissue repertoires likely differ.

This clone was counted only a few times. Its antigen remains unknown. Assay execution proceeded at the deep level. Clones were read by immunoSEQ multiplex PCR, and TCRdb kept only the in-frame ones, dropping some. The sample comprises about half a million clones, approximately 77% of which are singletons, and about 12% rests with the top ten. Adults of Caucasian background living in Nashville, Tennessee made up all donors. Trimming removed 1 base from V and 11 bases from J; junction bases left unmatched: 10. The CDR3 has 15 residues. Germline V gene sequence: CDR1 SGHDT, CDR2 YYEEEE. The source is a woman aged 40 to 50 in good health. Some clones in this sample may be carry-over from other donors' samples. The chain links TRBV5-6 to TRBJ1-4; the match to TRBD1 covers 8 bases. Material: PBMCs. CDR3 DNA sequence: TGTGCCAGCAGCTTGAGCGACGACAGGGGCGGGAAACTGTTTTTT. As protein: CASSLSDDRGGKLFF.